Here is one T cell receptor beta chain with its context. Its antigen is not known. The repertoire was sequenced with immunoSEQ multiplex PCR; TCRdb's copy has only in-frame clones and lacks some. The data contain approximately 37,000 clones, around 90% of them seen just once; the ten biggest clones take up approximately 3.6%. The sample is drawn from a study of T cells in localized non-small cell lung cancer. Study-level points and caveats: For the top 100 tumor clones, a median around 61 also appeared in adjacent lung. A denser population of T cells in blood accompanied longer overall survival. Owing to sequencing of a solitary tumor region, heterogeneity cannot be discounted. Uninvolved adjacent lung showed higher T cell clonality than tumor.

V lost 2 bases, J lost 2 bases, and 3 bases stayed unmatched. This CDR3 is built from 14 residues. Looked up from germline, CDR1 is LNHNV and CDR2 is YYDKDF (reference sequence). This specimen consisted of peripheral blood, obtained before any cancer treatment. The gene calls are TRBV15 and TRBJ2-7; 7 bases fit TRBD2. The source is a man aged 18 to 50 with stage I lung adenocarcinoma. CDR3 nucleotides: TGTGCCACCAGCAGACTAGGGACTACCTACGAGCAGTACTTC. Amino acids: CATSRLGTTYEQYF.